This T cell receptor (beta chain) was sequenced in a study of Ad26.COV2.S vaccination and SARS-CoV-2 variants. About the research overall: Participants got Ad26.COV2.S intramuscularly, once or twice 56 days apart.

Germline V gene lookup returns CDR1 MGHRA and CDR2 YSYEKL. Trimming stripped 0 bases from V and 4 bases from J, with 6 bases between. The CDR3 runs 13 residues. Whole-study results and caveats: Vaccinated individuals (as opposed to placebo recipients) had higher spike-specific TCR breadth. Vaccine and placebo recipients had comparable breadth of non-spike TCRs.

The table lists this clone with a few counts. Its specificity is unknown. Treatment indicated: approximately 18 received Ad26.COV2.S at low or high dose, single or two shots; five or six received placebo; per-sample allocation not given. Collection of samples fell on day 63 after the first vaccine or placebo injection. The table came from immunoSEQ multiplex PCR; TCRdb's copy has only in-frame clones and leaves some out. The sample includes hundreds of thousands of clones, roughly 90% of them seen just once. The sample was peripheral blood, taken in a trial of Ad26.COV2.S vaccine versus placebo. The chain uses TRBV4-1 and TRBJ1-1, with D unclear. This TCR was recovered from a person aged 18-60 years who received the Ad26.COV2.S COVID-19 vaccine or a placebo. CDR3 region: CASSQEGITEAFF. The CDR3 DNA is TGCGCCAGCAGCCAAGAGGGAATCACTGAAGCTTTCTTT.